This T cell receptor (beta chain) was found in a study of cytomegalovirus exposure and HLA in healthy donors. Study in general: The 650 to 850 first-cohort repertoires and the roughly 120 validation repertoires shared the same platform, a later analysis reported.

Study-wide results and caveats: Rarity marked most TCR sequences, yet some public TCRs occurred in many donors. CMV antigen specificity of a few CMV-associated chains was confirmed in vitro.

As concerns this clone: What it binds is not known.

CDR1 ENHRY and CDR2 SYGVKD come from the germline V gene. V was shortened by 11 bases and J by 0 bases, with 14 bases between the two germline ends. The CDR3 has 14 amino acids. The donors were part of the roughly 120-subject validation cohort, which stood apart from the 666-subject first cohort. Here immunoSEQ multiplex PCR was the method, and the copy in TCRdb shows in-frame clones only, minus some. The data show 150,000 to 180,000 clones, about 82% seen once. The genes are TRBV10-3 and TRBJ1-3; D unclear. This sequence originates from a human donor in good health. The sample taken for sequencing was PBMCs. The CDR3 reads CAAGSGGSGNTIYF. The CDR3 DNA reads TGTGCCGCTGGATCGGGTGGCTCTGGAAACACCATATATTTT.